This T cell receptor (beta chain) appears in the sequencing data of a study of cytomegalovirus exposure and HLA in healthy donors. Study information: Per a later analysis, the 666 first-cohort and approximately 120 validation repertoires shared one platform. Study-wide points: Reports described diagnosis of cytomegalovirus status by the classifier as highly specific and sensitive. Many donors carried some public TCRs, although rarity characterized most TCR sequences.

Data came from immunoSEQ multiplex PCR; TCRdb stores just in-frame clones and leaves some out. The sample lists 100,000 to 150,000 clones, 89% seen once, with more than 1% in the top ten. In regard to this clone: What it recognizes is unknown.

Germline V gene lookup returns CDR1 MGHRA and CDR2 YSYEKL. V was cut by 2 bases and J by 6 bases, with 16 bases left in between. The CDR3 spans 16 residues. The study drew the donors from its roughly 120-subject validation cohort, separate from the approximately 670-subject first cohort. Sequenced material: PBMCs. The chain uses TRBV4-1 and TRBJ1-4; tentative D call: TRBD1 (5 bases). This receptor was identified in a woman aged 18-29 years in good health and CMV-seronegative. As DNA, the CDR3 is TGCGCCAGCAGCCAAACCCCCAGGGTTCTAGATGAAAAACTGTTTTTT. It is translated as CASSQTPRVLDEKLFF.